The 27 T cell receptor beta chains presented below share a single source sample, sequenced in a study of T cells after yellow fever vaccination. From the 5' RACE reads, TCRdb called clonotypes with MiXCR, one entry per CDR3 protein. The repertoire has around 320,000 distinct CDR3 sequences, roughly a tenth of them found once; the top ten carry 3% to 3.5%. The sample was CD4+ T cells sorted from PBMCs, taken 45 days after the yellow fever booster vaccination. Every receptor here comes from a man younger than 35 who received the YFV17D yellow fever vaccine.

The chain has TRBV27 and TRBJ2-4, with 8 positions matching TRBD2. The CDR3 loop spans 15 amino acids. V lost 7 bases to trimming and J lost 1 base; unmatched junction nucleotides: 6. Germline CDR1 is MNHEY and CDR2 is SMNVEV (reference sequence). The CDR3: CASKSTGGAKNIQYF. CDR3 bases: TGTGCCAGCAAGTCTACGGGGGGGGCCAAAAACATTCAGTACTTC.

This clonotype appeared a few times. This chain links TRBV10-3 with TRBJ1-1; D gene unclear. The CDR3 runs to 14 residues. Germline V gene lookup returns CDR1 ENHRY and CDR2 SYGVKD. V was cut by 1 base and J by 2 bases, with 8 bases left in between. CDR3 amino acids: CAISEYGGNTEAFF. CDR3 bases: TGTGCCATCAGTGAGTATGGAGGAAACACTGAAGCTTTCTTT.

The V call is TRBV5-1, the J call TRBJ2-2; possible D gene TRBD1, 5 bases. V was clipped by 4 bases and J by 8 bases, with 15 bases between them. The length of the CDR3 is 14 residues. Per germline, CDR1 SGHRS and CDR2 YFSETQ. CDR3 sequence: CASSPDRPQGELFF. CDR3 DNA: TGCGCCAGCAGCCCAGACAGACCCCAAGGGGAGCTGTTTTTT.

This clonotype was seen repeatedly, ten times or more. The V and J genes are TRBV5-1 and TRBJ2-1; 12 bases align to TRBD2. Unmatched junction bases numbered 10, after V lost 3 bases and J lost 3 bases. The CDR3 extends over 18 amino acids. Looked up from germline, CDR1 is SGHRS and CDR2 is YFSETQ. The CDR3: CASSSGLAGRLGYNEQFF. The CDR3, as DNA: TGCGCCAGCAGCTCGGGACTAGCGGGCCGTCTCGGCTACAATGAGCAGTTCTTC.

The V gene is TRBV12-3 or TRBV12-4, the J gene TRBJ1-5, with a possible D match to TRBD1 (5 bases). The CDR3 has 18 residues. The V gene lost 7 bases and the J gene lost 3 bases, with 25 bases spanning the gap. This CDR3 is CASTPGDLRPLDNQPQHF. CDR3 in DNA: TGTGCCAGCACTCCCGGGGACCTGAGGCCTCTTGACAATCAGCCCCAGCATTTT.

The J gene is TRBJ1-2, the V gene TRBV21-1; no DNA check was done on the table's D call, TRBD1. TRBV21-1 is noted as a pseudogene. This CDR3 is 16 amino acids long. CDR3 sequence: CASILGTGDANYGYTF. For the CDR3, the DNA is TGTGCCAGCATCTTGGGGACAGGGGACGCTAACTATGGCTACACCTTC.

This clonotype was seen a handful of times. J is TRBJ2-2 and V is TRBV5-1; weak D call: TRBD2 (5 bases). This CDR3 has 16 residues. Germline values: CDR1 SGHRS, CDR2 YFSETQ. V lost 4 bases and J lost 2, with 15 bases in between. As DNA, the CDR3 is TGCGCCAGCAGCAGGCCGACGGACTTTAACACCGGGGAGCTGTTTTTT. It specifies CASSRPTDFNTGELFF.

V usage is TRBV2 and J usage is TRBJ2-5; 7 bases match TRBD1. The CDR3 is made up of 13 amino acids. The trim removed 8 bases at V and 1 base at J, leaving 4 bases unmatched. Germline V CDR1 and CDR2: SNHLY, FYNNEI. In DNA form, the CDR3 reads TGTGCCAGCGGCCAGGGGGTCCAAGAGACCCAGTACTTC. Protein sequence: CASGQGVQETQYF.

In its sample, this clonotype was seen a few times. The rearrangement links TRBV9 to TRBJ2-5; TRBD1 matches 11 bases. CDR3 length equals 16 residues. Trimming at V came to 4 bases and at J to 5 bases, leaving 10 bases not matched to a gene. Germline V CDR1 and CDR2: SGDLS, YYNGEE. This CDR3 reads CASSFRGQGGKETQYF. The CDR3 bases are TGTGCCAGCAGCTTCCGGGGACAGGGGGGGAAGGAGACCCAGTACTTC.

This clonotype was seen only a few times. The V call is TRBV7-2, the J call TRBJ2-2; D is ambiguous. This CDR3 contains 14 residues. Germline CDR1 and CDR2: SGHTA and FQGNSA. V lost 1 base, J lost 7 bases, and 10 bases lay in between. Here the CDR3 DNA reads TGTGCCAGCAGCTTAGTGGCCTTGGTCGGGGAGCTGTTTTTT. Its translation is CASSLVALVGELFF.

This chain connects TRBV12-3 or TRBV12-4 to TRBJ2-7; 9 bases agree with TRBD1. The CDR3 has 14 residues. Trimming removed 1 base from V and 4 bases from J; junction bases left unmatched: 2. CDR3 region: CASSLGGTGYEQYF. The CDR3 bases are TGTGCCAGCAGTTTAGGGGGGACAGGGTACGAGCAGTACTTC.

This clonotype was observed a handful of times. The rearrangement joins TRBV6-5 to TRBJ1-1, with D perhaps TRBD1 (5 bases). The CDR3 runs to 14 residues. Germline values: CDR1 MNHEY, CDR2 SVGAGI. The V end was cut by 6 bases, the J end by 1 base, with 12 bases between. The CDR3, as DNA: TGTGCCAGCAGCAACTGGGGGGGGAACACTGAAGCTTTCTTT. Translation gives CASSNWGGNTEAFF.

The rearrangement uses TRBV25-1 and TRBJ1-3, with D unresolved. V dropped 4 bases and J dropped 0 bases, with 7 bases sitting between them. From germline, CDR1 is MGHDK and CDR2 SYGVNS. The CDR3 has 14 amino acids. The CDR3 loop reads CASSVRSSGNTIYF. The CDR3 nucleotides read TGTGCCAGCAGTGTACGGAGCTCTGGAAACACCATATATTTT.

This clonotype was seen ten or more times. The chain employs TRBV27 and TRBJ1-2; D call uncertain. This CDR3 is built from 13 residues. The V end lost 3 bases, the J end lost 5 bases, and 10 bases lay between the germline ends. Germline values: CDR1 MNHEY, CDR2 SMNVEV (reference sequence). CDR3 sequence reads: CASSLTGLYGYTF. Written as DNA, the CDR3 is TGTGCCAGCAGTTTGACCGGACTGTATGGCTACACCTTC.

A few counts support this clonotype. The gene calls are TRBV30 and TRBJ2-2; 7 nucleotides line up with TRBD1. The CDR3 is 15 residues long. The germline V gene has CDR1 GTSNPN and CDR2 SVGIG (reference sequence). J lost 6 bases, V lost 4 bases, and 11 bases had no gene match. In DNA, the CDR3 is TGTGCCTGGAATCCCCAGACAGGGATAGCCGGGGAGCTGTTTTTT. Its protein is CAWNPQTGIAGELFF.

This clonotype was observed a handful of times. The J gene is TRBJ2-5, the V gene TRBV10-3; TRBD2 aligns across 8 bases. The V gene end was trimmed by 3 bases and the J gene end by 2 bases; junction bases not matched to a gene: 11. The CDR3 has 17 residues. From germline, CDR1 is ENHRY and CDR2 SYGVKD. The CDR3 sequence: CAISDPLGAGGQETQYF. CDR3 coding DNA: TGTGCCATCAGTGACCCCCTCGGGGCGGGGGGACAAGAGACCCAGTACTTC.

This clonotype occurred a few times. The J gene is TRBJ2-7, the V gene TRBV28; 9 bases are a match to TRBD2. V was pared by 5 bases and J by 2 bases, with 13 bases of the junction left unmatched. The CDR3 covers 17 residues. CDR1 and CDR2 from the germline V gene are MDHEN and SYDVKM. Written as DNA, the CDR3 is TGTGCCAGCAGTACCTACTCCCTAGCGGGGTCCGCCTACGAGCAGTACGTC. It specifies CASSTYSLAGSAYEQYV.

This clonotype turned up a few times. The CDR3 loop reads CASSSRGIHTDTQYF. In DNA, the CDR3 is TGTGCCAGCAGTTCACGGGGGATTCACACAGATACGCAGTATTTT. The chain links TRBV7-9 to TRBJ2-3; a possible D gene is TRBD2 (6 bases). The V gene lost 6 bases and the J gene lost 2 bases, with 15 bases spanning the gap. This CDR3 has 15 residues. Germline V gives CDR1 SEHNR, CDR2 FQNEAQ (reference sequence). Together with reference TRBV7-9 and TRBJ2-3, the CDR3 gives the full variable domain: DTGVSQNPRHKITKRGQNVTFRCDPISEHNRLYWYRQTLGQGPEFLTYFQNEAQLEKSRLLSDRFSAERPKGSFSTLEIQRTEQGDSAMYLCASSSRGIHTDTQYFGPGTRLTVL.

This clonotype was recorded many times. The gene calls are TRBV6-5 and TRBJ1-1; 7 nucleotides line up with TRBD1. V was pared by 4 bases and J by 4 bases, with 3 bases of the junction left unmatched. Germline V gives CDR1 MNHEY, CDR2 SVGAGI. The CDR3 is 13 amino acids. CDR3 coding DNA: TGTGCCAGCAGTTTGTACAGGGGCACTGAAGCTTTCTTT. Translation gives CASSLYRGTEAFF.

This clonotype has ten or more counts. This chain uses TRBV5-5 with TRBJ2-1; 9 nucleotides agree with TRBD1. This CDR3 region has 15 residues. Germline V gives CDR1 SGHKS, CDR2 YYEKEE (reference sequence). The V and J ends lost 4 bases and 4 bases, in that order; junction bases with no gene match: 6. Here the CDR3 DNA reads TGTGCCAGCAGCGGTCGGGACAGGGAATACAATGAGCAGTTCTTC. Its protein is CASSGRDREYNEQFF.

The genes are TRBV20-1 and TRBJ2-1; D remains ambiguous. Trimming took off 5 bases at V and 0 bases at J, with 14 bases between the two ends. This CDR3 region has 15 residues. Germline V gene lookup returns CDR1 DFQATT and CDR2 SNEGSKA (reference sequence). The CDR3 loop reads CSAGTGVLSYNEQFF. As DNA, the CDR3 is TGCAGTGCTGGAACTGGGGTGCTCTCCTACAATGAGCAGTTCTTC.

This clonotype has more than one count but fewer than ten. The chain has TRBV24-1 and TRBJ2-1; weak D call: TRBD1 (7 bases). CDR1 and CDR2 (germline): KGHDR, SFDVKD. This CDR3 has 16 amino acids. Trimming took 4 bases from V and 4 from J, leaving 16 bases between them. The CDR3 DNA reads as TGTGCCACCAGTGACTCAGTGACAGGGAGGTACAATGAGCAGTTCTTC. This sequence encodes CATSDSVTGRYNEQFF.

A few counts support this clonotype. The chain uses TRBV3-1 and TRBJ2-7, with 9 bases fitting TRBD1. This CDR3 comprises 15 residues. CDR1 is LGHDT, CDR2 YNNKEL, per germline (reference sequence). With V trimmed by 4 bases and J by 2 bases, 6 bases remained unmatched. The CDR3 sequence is CASSLRGQGPYEQYF. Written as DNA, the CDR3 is TGTGCCAGCAGCCTCAGGGGACAGGGACCCTACGAGCAGTACTTC.

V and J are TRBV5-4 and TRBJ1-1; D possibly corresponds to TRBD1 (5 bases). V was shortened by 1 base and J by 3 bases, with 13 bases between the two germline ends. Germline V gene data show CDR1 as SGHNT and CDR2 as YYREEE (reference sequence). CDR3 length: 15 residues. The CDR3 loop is CASSLSPGTDTEAFF. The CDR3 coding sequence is TGTGCCAGCAGCTTGTCCCCAGGGACGGACACTGAAGCTTTCTTT.

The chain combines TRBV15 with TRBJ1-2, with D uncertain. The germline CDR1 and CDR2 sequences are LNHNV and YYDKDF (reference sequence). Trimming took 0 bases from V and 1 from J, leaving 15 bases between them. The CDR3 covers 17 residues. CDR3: CATSRDRVWGFNYGYTF. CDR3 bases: TGTGCCACCAGCAGAGATCGTGTCTGGGGATTTAACTATGGCTACACCTTC.

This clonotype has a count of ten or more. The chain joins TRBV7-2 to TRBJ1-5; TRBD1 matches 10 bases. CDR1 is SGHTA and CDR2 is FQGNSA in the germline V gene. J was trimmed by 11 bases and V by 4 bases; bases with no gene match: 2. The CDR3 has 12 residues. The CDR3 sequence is CASSWTGGAQHF. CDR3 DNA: TGTGCCAGCAGCTGGACAGGGGGAGCCCAGCATTTT.

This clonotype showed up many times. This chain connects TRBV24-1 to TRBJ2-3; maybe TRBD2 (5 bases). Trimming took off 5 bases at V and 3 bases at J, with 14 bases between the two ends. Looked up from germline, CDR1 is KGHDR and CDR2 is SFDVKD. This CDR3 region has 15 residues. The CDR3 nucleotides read TGTGCCACCAGTGGCCCCCCATCGGGGACAGATACGCAGTATTTT. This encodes CATSGPPSGTDTQYF.